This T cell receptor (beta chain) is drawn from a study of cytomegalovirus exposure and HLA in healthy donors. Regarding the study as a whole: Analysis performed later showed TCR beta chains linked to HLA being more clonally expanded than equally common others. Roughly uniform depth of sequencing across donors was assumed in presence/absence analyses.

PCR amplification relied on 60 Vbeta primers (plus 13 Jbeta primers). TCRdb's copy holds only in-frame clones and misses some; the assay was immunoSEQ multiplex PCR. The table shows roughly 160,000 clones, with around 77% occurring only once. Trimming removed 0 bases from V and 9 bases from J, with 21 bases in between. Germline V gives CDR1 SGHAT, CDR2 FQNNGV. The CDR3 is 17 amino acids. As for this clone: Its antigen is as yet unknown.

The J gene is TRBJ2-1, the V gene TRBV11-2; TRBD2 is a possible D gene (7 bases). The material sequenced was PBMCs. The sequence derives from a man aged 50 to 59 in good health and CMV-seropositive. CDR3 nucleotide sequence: TGTGCCAGCAGCTTAGACTTTTTTGGGGGGGGGCCTATTGAGCAGTTCTTC. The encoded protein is CASSLDFFGGGPIEQFF.